Shown below are 18 T cell receptor beta chains from a single sample sequenced in a study of post-analysis software for immune sequencing data. Unique molecular identifiers tagged the TCR beta cDNA libraries. TCRdb re-analysed the PCR reads in MiXCR, keeping a single row per CDR3 protein. This sample has 400,000 to 500,000 distinct CDR3 sequences; approximately 37% occur once, and the top ten carry approximately 7.7%. General study findings and limits: Roughly 5 TRBV segments (TRBV5-6, TRBV5-1 and TRBV20-1 among them) occurred more frequently in patients than in controls.

No antigen has been identified for these receptors. Input material: blood. The receptors derive from a girl between 2 and 10 years old with multiple sclerosis.

This clonotype came up many times. Mismatch with germline at one junction end may stem from a read error. The genes are TRBV5-1 and TRBJ2-7, with D perhaps TRBD2 (5 bases). The germline CDR1 and CDR2 sequences are SGHRS and YFSETQ. The CDR3 covers 13 residues. The CDR3 coding sequence is TGTGCCAGCAGCCCGGGGTTAACCTACGAGCAGTACTTC. Its protein product is CASSPGLTYEQYF. Based on the CDR3 plus reference TRBV5-1 and TRBJ2-7, the full variable domain is KAGVTQTPRYLIKTRGQQVTLSCSPISGHRSVSWYQQTPGQGLQFLFEYFSETQRNKGNFPGRFSGRQFSNSRSEMNVSTLELGDSALYLCASSPGLTYEQYFGPGTRLTVT.

The chain recombines TRBV6-8 with TRBJ2-7; D is possibly TRBD2 (6 bases). Looked up from germline, CDR1 is MNHGY and CDR2 is SAAAGT. The V end lost 4 bases, the J end lost 2 bases, and 15 bases lay between the germline ends. The CDR3 loop spans 15 amino acids. The CDR3 DNA sequence: TGTGCCAGCAGTTCTCCGACTAGAACGACCTACGAGCAGTACTTC. This translates into CASSSPTRTTYEQYF.

This clonotype was observed a few times. The J gene is TRBJ2-1, the V gene TRBV7-9; the match to TRBD2 covers 7 bases. Germline V lookup: CDR1 SEHNR, CDR2 FQNEAQ (reference sequence). V shed 5 bases and J 3 bases; nucleotides not matched to a gene: 16. The CDR3 has 18 residues. This CDR3 is CASSQNSGTTLFYNEQFF. The DNA for the CDR3 is TGTGCCAGCAGCCAGAACAGCGGGACTACCCTTTTCTACAATGAGCAGTTCTTC.

The rearrangement links TRBV3-1 to TRBJ1-4; D gene ambiguous. Trimming removed 0 bases at V and 6 bases at J, with 2 bases between. This CDR3 contains 12 residues. Looked up from germline, CDR1 is LGHDT and CDR2 is YNNKEL (reference sequence). The CDR3 region has the DNA TGTGCCAGCAGCCAAGAGGATGAAAAACTGTTTTTT. Translation gives CASSQEDEKLFF.

A word on this clonotype: Germline is not matched at one junction end, which may reflect a read error. V usage is TRBV29-1 and J usage is TRBJ2-5; D possibly matches TRBD1 or TRBD2 (6 bases each). The CDR3 covers 18 residues. CDR1 is SQVTM, CDR2 ANQGSEA, per germline. In DNA, the CDR3 is TGCAGCGCTGAAGGGGGGACACGCTTTAGAGGGAGCCAAGAGACCCAGTACTTC. Translation gives CSAEGGTRFRGSQETQYF.

The V gene is TRBV11-1, the J gene TRBJ1-2; D is perhaps TRBD1 (6 bases). CDR1 and CDR2 from the germline V gene are SGHAT and FQDESV (reference sequence). Trimming removed 5 bases at V and 6 bases at J, with 19 bases between. The CDR3 contains 15 residues. The DNA for the CDR3 is TGTGCCAGCAGCGACAAATGGTACAGGGACGATGGCTACACCTTC. It yields the protein CASSDKWYRDDGYTF.

This rearrangement joins TRBV12-5 to TRBJ2-1, with D perhaps TRBD2 (6 bases). Trimming took off 0 bases at V and 7 bases at J, with 16 bases between the two ends. The CDR3 consists of 16 residues. CDR1 is LGHNT and CDR2 is FRNRAP in the germline V gene. CDR3 residues: CASGLVAGSWLNEQFF. The CDR3 region has the DNA TGTGCTAGTGGTTTGGTCGCGGGGAGCTGGTTAAATGAGCAGTTCTTC.

The chain links TRBV2 to TRBJ1-2; 9 bases agree with TRBD1. The germline V gene encodes CDR1 SNHLY and CDR2 FYNNEI. V was pared by 1 base and J by 5 bases, with 5 bases of the junction left unmatched. The CDR3 is 15 amino acids. The CDR3 spells CASSEEHGQGYGYTF. CDR3 sequence (DNA): TGTGCCAGCAGTGAAGAACACGGACAGGGGTATGGCTACACCTTC.

This clonotype has just a few counts. The chain carries TRBV10-3 and TRBJ2-7; TRBD1 agrees at 7 bases. The CDR3 consists of 12 residues. Trimming at V came to 10 bases and at J to 3 bases, leaving 6 bases not matched to a gene. The V gene's germline CDR1 is ENHRY and CDR2 SYGVKD. The CDR3 here is CANGDSLYEQYF. The DNA for the CDR3 is TGTGCCAACGGGGACAGCCTCTACGAGCAGTACTTC.

V gene TRBV7-9 combines with J gene TRBJ2-1, with 10 bases that match TRBD2. CDR1 and CDR2 from the germline V gene are SEHNR and FQNEAQ (reference sequence). The CDR3 contains 16 residues. The trim removed 5 bases at V and 3 bases at J, leaving 7 bases unmatched. The CDR3 DNA is TGTGCCAGCAGCACCGCTAGCGGGAGTGTCTACAATGAGCAGTTCTTC. This encodes CASSTASGSVYNEQFF.

The chain carries TRBV7-9 and TRBJ1-2, with D possibly TRBD1 on 6 matching bases. Germline values: CDR1 SEHNR, CDR2 FQNEAQ (reference sequence). The CDR3 is 16 residues long. V shed 5 bases and J shed 7 bases, with 23 bases lying between them. The CDR3 spells CASSTSVRSRGGGYTF. For the CDR3, the DNA is TGTGCCAGCAGCACCTCCGTGCGCAGCAGGGGCGGTGGCTACACCTTC.

V gene TRBV10-3 combines with J gene TRBJ1-1; no firm D call. Germline assignment: CDR1 ENHRY and CDR2 SYGVKD. V lost 10 bases and J 5 bases, leaving 8 bases between the germline ends. The CDR3 has 10 residues. The chain's CDR3 is CATGHTEAFF. For the CDR3, the DNA is TGTGCCACCGGCCATACTGAAGCTTTCTTT.

The table lists this clonotype with a few counts. The chain employs TRBV9 and TRBJ2-7; 8 nucleotides match TRBD2. This CDR3 has 16 amino acids. Per germline, CDR1 SGDLS and CDR2 YYNGEE. J gave up 6 bases and V 3 bases, and 14 bases lay outside the gene matches. CDR3 in DNA: TGTGCCAGCAGCGGACTAAGCGGGAGCTCTCTCTCCGAGCAGTACTTC. Translating it yields CASSGLSGSSLSEQYF.

This clonotype was seen a handful of times. The chain recombines TRBV28 with TRBJ1-6; D gene uncertain. Per germline, CDR1 MDHEN and CDR2 SYDVKM. Trimming stripped 5 bases from V and 1 base from J, with 6 bases between. The CDR3 is 14 amino acids. CDR3 amino acids: CASSPESYNSPLHF. In DNA, the CDR3 is TGTGCCAGCAGTCCGGAGTCCTATAATTCACCCCTCCACTTT.

This chain uses TRBV4-3 with TRBJ1-4; the D gene is possibly TRBD1 (5 bases). The germline CDR1 and CDR2 sequences are LGHNA and YSLEER. V lost 4 bases to trimming and J lost 8 bases, with 20 bases between them. This CDR3 contains 16 residues. CDR3 in DNA: TGCGCCAGCAGCCGCCTGGACGTTCCGGGACGCGAAAAACTGTTTTTT. Translation: CASSRLDVPGREKLFF.

This clonotype was observed a few times. The V gene is TRBV12-3 or TRBV12-4, the J gene TRBJ2-7, with D unresolved. The CDR3 consists of 14 residues. The V gene lost 4 bases and the J gene lost 2 bases, with 12 bases spanning the gap. The CDR3 coding sequence is TGTGCCAGCAGTTCTGCGGTGGGGACCTACGAGCAGTACTTC. Protein: CASSSAVGTYEQYF.

The CDR3 region is CASSQEEPNSPLHF. The CDR3, as DNA: TGCGCCAGCAGCCAAGAGGAACCAAATTCACCCCTCCACTTT. The J gene is TRBJ1-6, the V gene TRBV4-3; no firm D call. The germline V gene has CDR1 LGHNA and CDR2 YSLEER. V lost 0 bases and J 7 bases, leaving 7 bases between the germline ends. CDR3 size: 14 residues.

The J gene is TRBJ2-5, the V gene TRBV12-3 or TRBV12-4; 7 bases align to TRBD2. The length of the CDR3 is 13 residues. Trimming took 4 bases from V and 4 from J; bases not matched to a gene: 3. The CDR3 reads CASSWRGSETQYF. CDR3 sequence (DNA): TGTGCCAGCAGTTGGCGGGGGTCAGAGACCCAGTACTTC.